These 14 T cell receptor beta chains came from one sample sequenced in a study of cytomegalovirus exposure and HLA in healthy donors. It was with 60 Vbeta and 13 Jbeta primers that the PCR ran. Sequencing was performed with immunoSEQ multiplex PCR; in TCRdb, only in-frame clones are kept and a portion is missing. The profile shows roughly 240,000 clones, approximately 85% of them singletons. The sample was PBMCs. Every receptor here comes from a girl aged 2-10 years in good health and CMV-seronegative.

The gene calls are TRBV10-1 and TRBJ1-1; D ambiguous. V was trimmed by 4 bases and J by 11 bases, leaving 14 bases between them. Germline CDR1 is WNHNN and CDR2 is SYGVQD (reference sequence). CDR3 length: 12 amino acids. CDR3 residues: CASSAWGEQAFF. Here the CDR3 DNA reads TGCGCCAGCAGTGCATGGGGAGAGCAGGCTTTCTTT.

This chain links TRBV19 with TRBJ2-7, with TRBD1 matching 7 bases. There are 15 residues in the CDR3. CDR1 is LNHDA, CDR2 SQIVND, per germline (reference sequence). V shed 3 bases, J shed 2 bases, and the junction held 7 bases outside the gene matches. The CDR3, as DNA: TGTGCCAGTAGTATCCTCCGACAGGGAGCCTACGAGCAGTACTTC. This codes for CASSILRQGAYEQYF.

This clone was picked up one time. The chain carries TRBV30 and TRBJ2-3; TRBD2 aligns across 12 bases. The CDR3 totals 17 residues. The V segment lost 0 bases and the J segment 4 bases; nucleotides outside the gene matches: 8. Germline V gives CDR1 GTSNPN, CDR2 SVGIG (reference sequence). Here the CDR3 reads CAWSVSRTSGVSDTQYF. The CDR3 DNA is TGTGCCTGGAGTGTCTCCCGGACTAGCGGGGTTTCAGATACGCAGTATTTT.

This rearrangement joins TRBV2 to TRBJ2-7, with 10 positions matching TRBD1. Losses at the gene ends were 6 bases for V and 5 bases for J; bases not matched to a gene: 10. Germline loops: CDR1 SNHLY, CDR2 FYNNEI. The length of the CDR3 is 15 residues. This chain's CDR3 is CASSPDRGPWNEQYF. The CDR3 region has the DNA TGTGCCAGCAGCCCAGACAGGGGGCCATGGAACGAGCAGTACTTC. Full variable domain (rest looked up from reference TRBV2 and TRBJ2-7): EPEVTQTPSHQVTQMGQEVILRCVPISNHLYFYWYRQILGQKVEFLVSFYNNEISEKSEIFDDQFSVERPDGSNFTLKIRSTKLEDSAMYFCASSPDRGPWNEQYFGPGTRLTVT.

The chain is built from TRBV11-2 and TRBJ2-7, with D possibly being TRBD2 (7 bases). Germline lookup yields CDR1 SGHAT and CDR2 FQNNGV. The CDR3 length is 15 residues. The V and J ends lost 4 bases and 4 bases respectively, with 17 bases between them. The CDR3 DNA is TGTGCCAGCAGCTCTCTTTCGGGGGGCGGATACGAGCAGTACTTC. Protein product: CASSSLSGGGYEQYF. Combining the CDR3 with reference TRBV11-2 and TRBJ2-7 gives the whole variable domain EAGVAQSPRYKIIEKRQSVAFWCNPISGHATLYWYQQILGQGPKLLIQFQNNGVVDDSQLPKDRFSAERLKGVDSTLKIQPAKLEDSAVYLCASSSLSGGGYEQYFGPGTRLTVT.

This chain joins TRBV7-3 and TRBJ2-1; 8 nucleotides agree with TRBD1. Looked up from germline, CDR1 is SGHTA and CDR2 is FQGTGA. Trimming took 5 bases from V and 6 from J; bases not matched to a gene: 9. CDR3 length: 15 amino acids. DNA for the CDR3: TGTGCCAGCAGCGTAGGACAGGGTATTTTCAATGAGCAGTTCTTC. It is translated as CASSVGQGIFNEQFF.

This chain connects TRBV14 to TRBJ2-7; D ambiguous. Germline loops: CDR1 SGHDN, CDR2 FVKESK. The V end lost 1 base, the J end lost 4 bases, and 8 bases lay between the germline ends. The CDR3 length is 13 residues. The CDR3 here is CASSQVPGYEQYF. In nucleotides, the CDR3 is TGTGCCAGCAGCCAAGTCCCCGGTTACGAGCAGTACTTC.

This chain links TRBV19 with TRBJ1-2; 8 positions agree with TRBD1. There are 12 residues in the CDR3. The germline V gene has CDR1 LNHDA and CDR2 SQIVND (reference sequence). Trimming cost V 8 bases and J 4 bases; bases outside gene matches: 3. CDR3 nucleotides: TGTGCCAGTTCCAGGGGGCTCTATGGCTACACCTTC. Translated, it gives CASSRGLYGYTF.

This chain joins TRBV6-1 and TRBJ1-5; a weak D match, TRBD1 (5 bases). The germline V gene encodes CDR1 MNHNS and CDR2 SASEGT. This CDR3 is built from 15 residues. The V and J ends lost 0 bases and 5 bases respectively, with 11 bases between them. Here the CDR3 DNA reads TGTGCCAGCAGTGAAGCCAGCAGGGAGGATCAGCCCCAGCATTTT. Translated: CASSEASREDQPQHF.

Only a few counts were recorded for this clone. The chain joins TRBV5-1 to TRBJ2-3, with 9 bases lining up with TRBD2. Germline CDR1 is SGHRS and CDR2 is YFSETQ. The V gene end was trimmed by 0 bases and the J gene end by 1 base; junction bases not matched to a gene: 0. The CDR3 runs to 15 residues. The CDR3 DNA reads as TGCGCCAGCAGCTTGGGGACTAGCGGCACAGATACGCAGTATTTT. As protein: CASSLGTSGTDTQYF.

The genes are TRBV6-5 and TRBJ1-4; D remains ambiguous. Germline lookup yields CDR1 MNHEY and CDR2 SVGAGI. This CDR3 comprises 13 residues. The germline V and J ends were trimmed by 6 bases and 8 bases, with 13 bases remaining between them. Here the CDR3 DNA reads TGTGCCAGCAGAGGCAGTGTGGGCGAAAAACTGTTTTTT. Encoded protein: CASRGSVGEKLFF.

This rearrangement joins TRBV15 to TRBJ2-2; 11 nucleotides match TRBD1. Germline trimming cut 5 bases from V and 6 bases from J; bases unmatched to any gene: 2. The CDR3 is 14 residues long. Germline V gene sequence: CDR1 LNHNV, CDR2 YYDKDF (reference sequence). The CDR3 spells CATSLDRGPGELFF. The CDR3 bases are TGTGCCACCAGCTTGGACAGGGGGCCCGGGGAGCTGTTTTTT.

V usage is TRBV6-5 and J usage is TRBJ2-7, with 7 nucleotides matching TRBD2. Germline values: CDR1 MNHEY, CDR2 SVGAGI. The CDR3 totals 15 residues. J lost 4 bases, V lost 5 bases, and 11 bases had no gene match. In nucleotides, the CDR3 is TGTGCCAGCAGTCCAACTAGCGCCCGGTTGTACGAGCAGTACTTC. It specifies CASSPTSARLYEQYF.

The count of this clone is one. The V call is TRBV10-3, the J call TRBJ2-5; 7 nucleotides agree with TRBD1. The J segment lost 14 bases and the V segment lost 0 bases, leaving 9 bases of the junction unmatched. The CDR3 loop spans 13 amino acids. The V gene's germline CDR1 is ENHRY and CDR2 SYGVKD. CDR3 loop: CAISESTDRDHYF. The CDR3 DNA reads as TGTGCCATCAGTGAGTCGACCGACAGGGACCACTACTTC.